This TCR beta chain was profiled in a study of cytomegalovirus exposure and HLA in healthy donors. Across the whole study: Earlier results showed roughly 120 million unique TCR beta sequences derived from some 180 million T cells. Study-wide results and caveats: Earlier analysis looked at TCR beta V segments, and most were productive about 90% or about 30% of the time. Later work associated fewer than 20,000 TCR beta sequences with HLA alleles at 0.05 false discovery rate. Clonal expansion, a later analysis showed, was greater in HLA-associated TCR beta chains than in equally common others.

The PCR made use of 60 Vbeta and 13 Jbeta primers. TCRdb keeps only in-frame clones here, not all; method: immunoSEQ multiplex PCR. The table has some 90,000 clones, around 80% seen once. The CDR3 consists of 15 residues. Germline V gene lookup returns CDR1 MNHNS and CDR2 SASEGT. The V gene lost 2 bases and the J gene lost 7 bases, with 17 bases spanning the gap. Concerning this clone: No antigen is known for it.

This receptor was taken from a male donor in good health and CMV-seropositive. Sequenced: PBMCs. The gene calls are TRBV6-1 and TRBJ1-1; TRBD1 might be the D (5 bases). In DNA, the CDR3 is TGTGCCAGCAGTGAATCCGACGGTAGGGGCTTTGAAGCTTTCTTT. The encoded protein is CASSESDGRGFEAFF.